This entry features one TCR beta chain sequence. What it recognizes is unknown. Germline CDR1 and CDR2: DFQATT and SNEGSKA (reference sequence). V gave up 6 bases and J gave up 6 bases, with 10 bases separating them. CDR3 size: 11 residues. The sample is drawn from a study of CD4 T cells in relation to SARS-CoV-2 and coronaviruses. Overall study results and limits: Culture-expanded clones reflect memory recall rather than primary priming during culture. Compared with monoreactive clones, crossreactive clones showed significantly weaker SARS-CoV-2 expansion. This crossreactivity analysis covered spike protein alone, no other viral proteins. Pre-pandemic and post-infection samples never came from the same donor.

Before the COVID-19 pandemic, during about 2011-2019, CD4+ T cells were taken from unexposed donors. Clones were sequenced by immunoSEQ multiplex PCR, and TCRdb holds only the in-frame ones, with some missing. The data contain roughly 71,000 clones, 85% to 90% of them singletons. The source is a human donor in good health. The specimen sequenced was memory CD4+ T cells from PBMCs. The chain recombines TRBV20-1 with TRBJ2-3, with D perhaps being TRBD1 or TRBD2 (5 bases each). The CDR3 sequence: CSAPWGDTQYF. The CDR3 region has the DNA TGCAGTGCCCCTTGGGGGGATACGCAGTATTTT.